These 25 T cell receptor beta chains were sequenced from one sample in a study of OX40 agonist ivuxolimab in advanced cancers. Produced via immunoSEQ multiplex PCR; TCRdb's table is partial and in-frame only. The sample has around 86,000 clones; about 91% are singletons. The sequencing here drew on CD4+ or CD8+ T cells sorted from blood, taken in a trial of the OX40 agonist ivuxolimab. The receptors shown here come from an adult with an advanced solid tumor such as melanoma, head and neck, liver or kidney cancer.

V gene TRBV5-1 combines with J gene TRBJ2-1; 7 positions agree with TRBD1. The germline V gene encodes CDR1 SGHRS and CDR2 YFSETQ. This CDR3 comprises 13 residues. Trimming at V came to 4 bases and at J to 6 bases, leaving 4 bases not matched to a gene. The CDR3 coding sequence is TGCGCCAGCAGCCTGGGACAGTCCAATGAGCAGTTCTTC. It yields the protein CASSLGQSNEQFF.

This CDR3 is CASSRTGFDQPQHF. In DNA form, the CDR3 reads TGTGCCAGCAGTCGGACAGGGTTCGACCAGCCCCAGCATTTT. The chain carries TRBV2 and TRBJ1-5, with 8 bases identical to TRBD1. The V and J ends lost 5 bases and 7 bases, in that order; junction bases with no gene match: 7. The germline V gene has CDR1 SNHLY and CDR2 FYNNEI. The CDR3 extends over 14 amino acids.

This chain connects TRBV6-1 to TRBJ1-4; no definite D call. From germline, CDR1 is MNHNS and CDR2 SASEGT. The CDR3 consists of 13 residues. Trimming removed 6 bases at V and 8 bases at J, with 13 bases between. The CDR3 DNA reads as TGTGCCAGCAGGTTAAGGGCTCAGGAAAAACTGTTTTTT. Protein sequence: CASRLRAQEKLFF.

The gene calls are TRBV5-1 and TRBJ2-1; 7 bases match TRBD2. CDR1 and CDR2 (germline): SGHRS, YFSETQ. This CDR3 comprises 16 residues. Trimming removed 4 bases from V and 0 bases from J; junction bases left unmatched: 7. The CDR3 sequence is CASSPSGILSYNEQFF. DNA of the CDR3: TGCGCCAGCAGCCCTAGCGGAATTCTCTCCTACAATGAGCAGTTCTTC. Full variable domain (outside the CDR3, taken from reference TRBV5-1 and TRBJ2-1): KAGVTQTPRYLIKTRGQQVTLSCSPISGHRSVSWYQQTPGQGLQFLFEYFSETQRNKGNFPGRFSGRQFSNSRSEMNVSTLELGDSALYLCASSPSGILSYNEQFFGPGTRLTVL.

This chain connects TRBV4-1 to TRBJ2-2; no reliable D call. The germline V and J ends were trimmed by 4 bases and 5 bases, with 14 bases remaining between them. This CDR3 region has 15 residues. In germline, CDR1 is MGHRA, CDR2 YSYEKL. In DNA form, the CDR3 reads TGCGCCAGCAGCCTAACGGCGGCCTCAACCGGGGAGCTGTTTTTT. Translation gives CASSLTAASTGELFF.

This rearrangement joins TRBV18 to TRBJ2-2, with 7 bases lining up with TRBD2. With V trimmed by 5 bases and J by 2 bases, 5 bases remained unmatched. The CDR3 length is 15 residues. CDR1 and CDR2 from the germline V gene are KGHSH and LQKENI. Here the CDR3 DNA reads TGTGCCAGCTCATCCGGACTAGTCAACACCGGGGAGCTGTTTTTT. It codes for CASSSGLVNTGELFF.

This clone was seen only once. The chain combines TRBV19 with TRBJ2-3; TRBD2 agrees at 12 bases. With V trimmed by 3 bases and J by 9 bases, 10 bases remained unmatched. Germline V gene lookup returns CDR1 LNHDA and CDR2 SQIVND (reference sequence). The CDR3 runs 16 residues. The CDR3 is CASSIPGLAGFRTQYF. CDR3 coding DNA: TGTGCCAGTAGTATCCCCGGACTAGCGGGATTTAGGACGCAGTATTTT.

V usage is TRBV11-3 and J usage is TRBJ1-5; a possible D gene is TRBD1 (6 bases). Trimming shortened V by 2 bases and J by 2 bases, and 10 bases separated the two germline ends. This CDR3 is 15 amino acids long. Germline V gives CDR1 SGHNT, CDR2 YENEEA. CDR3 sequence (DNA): TGTGCCAGCAGCTTAAATACAGGGCGCAATCAGCCCCAGCATTTT. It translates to CASSLNTGRNQPQHF.

The CDR3 sequence is CASSLVLAVSYNEQFF. CDR3 in DNA: TGTGCCAGCAGCTTAGTGCTGGCCGTTTCCTACAATGAGCAGTTCTTC. V and J are TRBV11-3 and TRBJ2-1; no reliable D call. Trimming stripped 1 base from V and 1 base from J, with 11 bases between. The CDR3 contains 16 residues. Germline loops: CDR1 SGHNT, CDR2 YENEEA.

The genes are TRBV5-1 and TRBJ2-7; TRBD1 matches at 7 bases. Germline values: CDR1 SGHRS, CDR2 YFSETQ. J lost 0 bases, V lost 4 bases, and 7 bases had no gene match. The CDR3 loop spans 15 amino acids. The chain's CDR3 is CASSLGQSSSYEQYF. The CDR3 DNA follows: TGCGCCAGCAGCCTGGGACAGTCTAGCTCCTACGAGCAGTACTTC.

In DNA form, the CDR3 reads TGTGCCAGCAGCTTAGAGCGGCGGAGTTTTGGCTACACCTTC. Its translation: CASSLERRSFGYTF. The chain links TRBV7-8 to TRBJ1-2; no definite D call. The CDR3 runs to 14 residues. Germline CDR1 and CDR2: SGHVS and FQNEAQ. V shed 1 base and J shed 7 bases, with 13 bases lying between them.

The CDR3 DNA follows: TGTGCCACCAGCAGAGATAGATTACTCGGATTTAATGAAAAACTGTTTTTT. Translated: CATSRDRLLGFNEKLFF. The chain has TRBV15 and TRBJ1-4; D not certain. The V gene's germline CDR1 is LNHNV and CDR2 YYDKDF (reference sequence). The CDR3 is 17 residues long. V gave up 0 bases and J gave up 4 bases, with 15 bases separating them. The whole variable domain, remainder taken from reference TRBV15 and TRBJ1-4, is DAMVIQNPRYQVTQFGKPVTLSCSQTLNHNVMYWYQQKSSQAPKLLFHYYDKDFNNEADTPDNFQSRRPNTSFCFLDIRSPGLGDTAMYLCATSRDRLLGFNEKLFFGSGTQLSVL.

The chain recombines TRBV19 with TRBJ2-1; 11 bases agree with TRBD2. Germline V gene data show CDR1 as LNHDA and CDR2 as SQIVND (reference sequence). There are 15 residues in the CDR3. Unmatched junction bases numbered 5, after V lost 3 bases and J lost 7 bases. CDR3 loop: CASSIIAGGGNEQFF. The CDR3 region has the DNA TGTGCCAGTAGTATCATAGCGGGAGGGGGGAATGAGCAGTTCTTC.

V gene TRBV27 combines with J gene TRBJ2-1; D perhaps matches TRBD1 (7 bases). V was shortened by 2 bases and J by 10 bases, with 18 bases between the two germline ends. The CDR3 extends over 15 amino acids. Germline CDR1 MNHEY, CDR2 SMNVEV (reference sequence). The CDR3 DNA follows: TGTGCCAGCAGTTTAGAGTCCAGGGGGGCGAGGGAGCAGTTCTTC. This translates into CASSLESRGAREQFF.

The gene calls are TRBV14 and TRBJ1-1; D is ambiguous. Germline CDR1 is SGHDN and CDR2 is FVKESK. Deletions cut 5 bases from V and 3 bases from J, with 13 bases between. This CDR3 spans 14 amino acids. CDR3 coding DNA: TGTGCCAGCAGCGTCCACGGTACTGACACTGAAGCTTTCTTT. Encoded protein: CASSVHGTDTEAFF.

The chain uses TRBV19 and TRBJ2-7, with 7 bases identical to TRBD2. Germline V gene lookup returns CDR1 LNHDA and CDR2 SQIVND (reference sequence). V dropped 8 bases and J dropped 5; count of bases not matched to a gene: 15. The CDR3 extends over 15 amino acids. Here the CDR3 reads CASARWASGLDEQYF. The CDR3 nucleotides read TGTGCCAGTGCCAGGTGGGCTAGCGGACTGGACGAGCAGTACTTC.

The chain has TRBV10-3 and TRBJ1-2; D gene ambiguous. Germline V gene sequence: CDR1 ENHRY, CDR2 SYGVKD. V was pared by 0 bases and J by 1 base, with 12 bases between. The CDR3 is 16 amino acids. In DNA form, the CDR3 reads TGTGCCATCAGTGAGTCGTTGGGCGTACTTAACTATGGCTACACCTTC. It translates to CAISESLGVLNYGYTF.

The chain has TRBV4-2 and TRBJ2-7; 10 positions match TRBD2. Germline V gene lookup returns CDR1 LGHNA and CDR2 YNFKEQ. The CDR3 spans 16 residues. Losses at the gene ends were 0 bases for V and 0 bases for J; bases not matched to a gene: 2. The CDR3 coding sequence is TGTGCCAGCAGCCAAGACCTAGCGGGAGACTCCTACGAGCAGTACTTC. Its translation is CASSQDLAGDSYEQYF.

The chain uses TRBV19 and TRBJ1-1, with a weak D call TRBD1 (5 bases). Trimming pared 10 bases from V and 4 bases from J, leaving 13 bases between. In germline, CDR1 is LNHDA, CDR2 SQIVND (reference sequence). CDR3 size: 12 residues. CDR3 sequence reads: CATRDAGTEAFF. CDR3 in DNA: TGTGCCACCAGGGATGCGGGCACTGAAGCTTTCTTT. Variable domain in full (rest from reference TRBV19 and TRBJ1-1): DGGITQSPKYLFRKEGQNVTLSCEQNLNHDAMYWYRQDPGQGLRLIYYSQIVNDFQKGDIAEGYSVSREKKESFPLTVTSAQKNPTAFYLCATRDAGTEAFFGQGTRLTVV.

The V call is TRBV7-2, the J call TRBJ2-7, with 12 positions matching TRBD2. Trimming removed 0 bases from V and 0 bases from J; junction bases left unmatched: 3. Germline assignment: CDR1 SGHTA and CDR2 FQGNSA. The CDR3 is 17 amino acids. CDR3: CASSLARTSGTSYEQYF. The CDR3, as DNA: TGTGCCAGCAGCTTAGCCCGGACTAGCGGGACCTCCTACGAGCAGTACTTC.

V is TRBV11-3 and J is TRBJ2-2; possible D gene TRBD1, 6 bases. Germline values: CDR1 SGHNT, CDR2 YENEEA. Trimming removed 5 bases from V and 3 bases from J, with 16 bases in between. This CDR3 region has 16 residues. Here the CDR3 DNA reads TGTGCCAGCAGCCCGCAGGGGCTAGCAGACACCGGGGAGCTGTTTTTT. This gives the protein CASSPQGLADTGELFF.

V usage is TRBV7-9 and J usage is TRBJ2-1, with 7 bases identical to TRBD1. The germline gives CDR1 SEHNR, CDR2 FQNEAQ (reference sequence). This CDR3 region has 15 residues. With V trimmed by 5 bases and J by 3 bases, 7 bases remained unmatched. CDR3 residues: CASSPRGQIYNEQFF. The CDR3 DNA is TGTGCCAGCAGCCCTCGGGGACAGATCTACAATGAGCAGTTCTTC.

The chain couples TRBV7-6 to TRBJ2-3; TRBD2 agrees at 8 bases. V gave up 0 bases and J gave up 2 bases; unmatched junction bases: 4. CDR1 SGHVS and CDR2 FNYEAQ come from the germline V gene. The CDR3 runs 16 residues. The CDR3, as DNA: TGTGCCAGCAGCTTAGCCGTAGCGGGATCCACAGATACGCAGTATTTT. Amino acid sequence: CASSLAVAGSTDTQYF. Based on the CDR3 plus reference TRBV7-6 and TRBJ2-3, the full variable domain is GAGVSQSPRYKVTKRGQDVALRCDPISGHVSLYWYRQALGQGPEFLTYFNYEAQQDKSGLPNDRFSAERPEGSISTLTIQRTEQRDSAMYRCASSLAVAGSTDTQYFGPGTRLTVL.

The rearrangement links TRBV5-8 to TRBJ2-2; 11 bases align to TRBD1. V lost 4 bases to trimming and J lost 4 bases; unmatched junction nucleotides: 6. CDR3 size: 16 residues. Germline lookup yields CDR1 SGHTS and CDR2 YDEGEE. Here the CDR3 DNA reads TGTGCCAGCAGCAAAGGACAGGGGGCGGGCACCGGGGAGCTGTTTTTT. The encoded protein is CASSKGQGAGTGELFF.

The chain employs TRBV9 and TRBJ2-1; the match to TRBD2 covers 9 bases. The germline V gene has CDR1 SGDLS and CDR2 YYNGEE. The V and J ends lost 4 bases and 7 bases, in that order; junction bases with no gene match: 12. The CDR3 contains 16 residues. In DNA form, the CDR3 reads TGTGCCAGCAGCCTCCGGGGTAGCGGGAGCAGTAATGAGCAGTTCTTC. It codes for CASSLRGSGSSNEQFF. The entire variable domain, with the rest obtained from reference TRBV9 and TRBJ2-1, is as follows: DSGVTQTPKHLITATGQRVTLRCSPRSGDLSVYWYQQSLDQGLQFLIQYYNGEERAKGNILERFSAQQFPDLHSELNLSSLELGDSALYFCASSLRGSGSSNEQFFGPGTRLTVL.